This T cell receptor beta chain was identified during a study of T cells in Graves' hyperthyroidism and ophthalmopathy. Study information: Sampling of peripheral blood happened at initial diagnosis, prior to any treatment.

Duration under 3 months, a NOSPECS grade of at least 4, and a Clinical Activity Score of at least 3 characterized the ophthalmopathy patients. Exclusion criteria comprised uncontrolled infection, other autoimmune disease, pregnancy or lactation. Amplification targeted TCR beta CDR3 regions from RNA transcripts. Initially, a first-round RT-PCR of the TCR CDR3 employed the HTBI primer set. TCRdb reprocessed the multiplex PCR reads with MiXCR, giving one entry per CDR3 protein. The table has fewer than 500,000 distinct CDR3 sequences, around 13% seen once. CDR1 is SGHRS, CDR2 YFSETQ, per germline. Trimming shortened V by 4 bases and J by 0 bases, and 11 bases separated the two germline ends. There are 14 residues in the CDR3. This clonotype was seen at least ten times. Its matching antigen is unknown. Study results and limitations: Onset of ophthalmopathy came a median 6.5 months after the model predicted it.

This rearrangement joins TRBV5-1 to TRBJ2-7; the D gene is possibly TRBD1 (6 bases). The receptor was isolated from a woman under 40 with Graves' ophthalmopathy. The sample comprised blood. CDR3 coding DNA: TGCGCCAGCAGCGGGTCGGACAGCTCCTACGAGCAGTACTTC. This codes for CASSGSDSSYEQYF.